This TCR beta chain was documented in a study of blood T cell repertoires in COVID-19. The wider study: Sample material is recorded as cDNA or gDNA derived from T cells, B-cell-depleted T cells, or PBMCs.

The V end lost 2 bases, the J end lost 3 bases, and 13 bases lay between the germline ends. CDR1 KGHDR and CDR2 SFDVKD come from the germline V gene. This CDR3 spans 16 amino acids. TCRdb keeps only in-frame clones here, not all; method: immunoSEQ multiplex PCR. The sample has fewer than 350,000 clones, more than 80% seen once; the top ten hold approximately 6.8%. This clonotype was sampled from a woman in her twenties or thirties with COVID-19, enrolled during active disease. Sample: peripheral blood. The V and J genes are TRBV24-1 and TRBJ2-1; D possibly corresponds to TRBD1 (5 bases). Here the CDR3 DNA reads TGTGCCACCAGTGATTCGCGAGGACATTACTACAATGAGCAGTTCTTC. It encodes CATSDSRGHYYNEQFF.